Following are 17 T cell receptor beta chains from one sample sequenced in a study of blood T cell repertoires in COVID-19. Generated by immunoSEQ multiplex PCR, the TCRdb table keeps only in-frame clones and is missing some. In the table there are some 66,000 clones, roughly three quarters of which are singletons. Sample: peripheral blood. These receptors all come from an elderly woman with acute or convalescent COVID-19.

CDR3 sequence reads: CASSLRGGGSTEAFF. CDR3 DNA: TGTGCCAGCAGTTTGAGGGGGGGCGGGAGCACTGAAGCTTTCTTT. V is TRBV28 and J is TRBJ1-1; perhaps TRBD1 as D (6 bases). Germline CDR1 MDHEN, CDR2 SYDVKM. This CDR3 comprises 15 residues. V shed 3 bases and J shed 4 bases, with 15 bases lying between them.

CDR3 sequence: CASSLGGAGGPQETQYF. The CDR3 bases are TGTGCCAGCAGCCTTGGTGGGGCGGGAGGCCCCCAAGAGACCCAGTACTTC. The chain recombines TRBV7-6 with TRBJ2-5, with TRBD2 matching 8 bases. The CDR3 loop spans 17 amino acids. V shed 5 bases and J 1 base; nucleotides not matched to a gene: 12. Germline values: CDR1 SGHVS, CDR2 FNYEAQ.

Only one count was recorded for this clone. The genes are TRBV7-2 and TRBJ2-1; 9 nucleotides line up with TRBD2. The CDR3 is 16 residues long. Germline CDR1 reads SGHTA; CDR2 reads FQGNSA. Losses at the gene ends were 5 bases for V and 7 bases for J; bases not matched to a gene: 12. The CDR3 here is CASSEPDLAGYNEQFF. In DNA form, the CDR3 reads TGTGCCAGCAGCGAGCCTGACCTAGCGGGATATAATGAGCAGTTCTTC.

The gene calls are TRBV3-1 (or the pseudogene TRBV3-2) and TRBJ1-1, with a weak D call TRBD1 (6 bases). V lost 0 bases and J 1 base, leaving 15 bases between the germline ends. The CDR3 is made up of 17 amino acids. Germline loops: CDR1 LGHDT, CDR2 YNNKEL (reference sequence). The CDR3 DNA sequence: TGTGCCAGCAGCCAAGATTTTCGCGACAGGAGGAACACTGAAGCTTTCTTT. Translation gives CASSQDFRDRRNTEAFF.

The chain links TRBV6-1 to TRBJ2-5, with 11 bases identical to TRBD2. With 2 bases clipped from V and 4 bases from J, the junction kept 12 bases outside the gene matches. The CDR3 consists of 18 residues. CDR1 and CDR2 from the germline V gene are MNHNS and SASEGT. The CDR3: CASSERSSGRAIRETQYF. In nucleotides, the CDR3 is TGTGCCAGCAGTGAACGCAGTAGCGGGAGGGCAATAAGAGAGACCCAGTACTTC.

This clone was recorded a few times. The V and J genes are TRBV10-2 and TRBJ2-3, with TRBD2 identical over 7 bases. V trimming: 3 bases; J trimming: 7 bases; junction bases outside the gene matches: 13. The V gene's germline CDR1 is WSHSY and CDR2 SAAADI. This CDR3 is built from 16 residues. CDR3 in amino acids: CASSDFGLAVGYTQYF. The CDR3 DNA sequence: TGCGCCAGCAGTGACTTCGGGCTAGCGGTTGGTTATACGCAGTATTTT.

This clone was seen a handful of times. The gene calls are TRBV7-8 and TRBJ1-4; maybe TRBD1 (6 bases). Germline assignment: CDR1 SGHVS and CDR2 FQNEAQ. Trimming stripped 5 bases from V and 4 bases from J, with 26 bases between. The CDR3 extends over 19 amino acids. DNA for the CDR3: TGTGCCAGCAGCGATATTGGGGGCCCTGGGGCAGGGGATAATGAAAAACTGTTTTTT. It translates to CASSDIGGPGAGDNEKLFF.

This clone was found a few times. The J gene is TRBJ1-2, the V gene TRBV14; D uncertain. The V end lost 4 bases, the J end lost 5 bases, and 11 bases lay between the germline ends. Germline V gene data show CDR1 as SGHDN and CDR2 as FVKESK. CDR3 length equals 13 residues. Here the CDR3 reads CASSPDGGYGYTF. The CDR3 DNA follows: TGTGCCAGCAGCCCGGACGGAGGTTATGGCTACACCTTC.

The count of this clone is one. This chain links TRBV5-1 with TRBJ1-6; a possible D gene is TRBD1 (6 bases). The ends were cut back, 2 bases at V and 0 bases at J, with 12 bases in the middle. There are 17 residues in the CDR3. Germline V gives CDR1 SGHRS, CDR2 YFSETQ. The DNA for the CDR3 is TGCGCCAGCAGCTTTGGACAGCCGAGCTCCTATAATTCACCCCTCCACTTT. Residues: CASSFGQPSSYNSPLHF.

The CDR3 region has the DNA TGTGCCAGTAGTCTCAGGGGATCGAATCAGCCCCAGCATTTT. Its protein product is CASSLRGSNQPQHF. The J gene is TRBJ1-5, the V gene TRBV19, with D tentatively TRBD1 (6 bases). The germline V gene encodes CDR1 LNHDA and CDR2 SQIVND (reference sequence). The V end was cut by 5 bases, the J end by 4 bases, with 12 bases between. The CDR3 runs to 14 residues.

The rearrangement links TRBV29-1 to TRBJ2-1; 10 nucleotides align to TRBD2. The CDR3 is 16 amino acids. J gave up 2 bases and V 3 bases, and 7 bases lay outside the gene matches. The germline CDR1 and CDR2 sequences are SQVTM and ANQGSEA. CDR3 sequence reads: CSVEWASGGTYNEQFF. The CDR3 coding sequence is TGCAGCGTTGAGTGGGCTAGCGGGGGCACCTACAATGAGCAGTTCTTC.

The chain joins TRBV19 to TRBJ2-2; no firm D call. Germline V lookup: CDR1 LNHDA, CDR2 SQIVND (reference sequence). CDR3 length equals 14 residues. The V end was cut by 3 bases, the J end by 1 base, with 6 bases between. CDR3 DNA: TGTGCCAGTAGTATCGCGCAGAACACCGGGGAGCTGTTTTTT. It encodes CASSIAQNTGELFF.

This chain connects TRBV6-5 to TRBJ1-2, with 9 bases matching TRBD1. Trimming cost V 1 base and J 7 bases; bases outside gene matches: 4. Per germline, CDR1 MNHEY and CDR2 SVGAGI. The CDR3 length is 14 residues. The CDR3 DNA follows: TGTGCCAGCAGTTACTTGGACAGGGGCCGTGGCTACACCTTC. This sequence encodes CASSYLDRGRGYTF.

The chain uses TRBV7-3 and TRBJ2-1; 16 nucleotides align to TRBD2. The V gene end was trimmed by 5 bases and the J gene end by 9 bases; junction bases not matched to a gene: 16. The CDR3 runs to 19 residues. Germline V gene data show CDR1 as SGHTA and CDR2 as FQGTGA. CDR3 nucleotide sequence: TGTGCCAGCAGCGCCCACCCCGGGACTAGCGGGAGGGCCAGAGGTGAGCAGTTCTTC. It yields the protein CASSAHPGTSGRARGEQFF. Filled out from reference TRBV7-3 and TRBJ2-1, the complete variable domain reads GAGVSQTPSNKVTEKGKYVELRCDPISGHTALYWYRQSLGQGPEFLIYFQGTGAADDSGLPNDRFFAVRPEGSVSTLKIQRTERGDSAVYLCASSAHPGTSGRARGEQFFGPGTRLTVL.

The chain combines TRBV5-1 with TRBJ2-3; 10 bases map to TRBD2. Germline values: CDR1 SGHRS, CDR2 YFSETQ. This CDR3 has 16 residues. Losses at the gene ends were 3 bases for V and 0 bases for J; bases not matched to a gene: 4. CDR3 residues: CASSWGTSVSTDTQYF. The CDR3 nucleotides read TGCGCCAGCAGCTGGGGGACTAGCGTGAGCACAGATACGCAGTATTTT.

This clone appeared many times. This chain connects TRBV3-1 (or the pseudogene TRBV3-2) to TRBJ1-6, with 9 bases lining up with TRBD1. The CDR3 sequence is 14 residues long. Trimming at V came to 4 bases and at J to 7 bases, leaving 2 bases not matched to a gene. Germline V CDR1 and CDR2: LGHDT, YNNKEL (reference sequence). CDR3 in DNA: TGTGCCAGCAGCCTACAGGGGGCCAATTCACCCCTCCACTTT. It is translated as CASSLQGANSPLHF.

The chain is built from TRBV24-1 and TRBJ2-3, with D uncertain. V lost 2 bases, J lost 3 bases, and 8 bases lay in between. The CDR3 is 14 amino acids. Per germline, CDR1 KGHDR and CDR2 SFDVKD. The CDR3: CATSDWSQTDTQYF. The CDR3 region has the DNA TGTGCCACCAGTGATTGGAGCCAGACAGATACGCAGTATTTT.